A single sample is the source of the 5 T cell receptor beta chains below, sequenced in a study of response to subunit inactivated influenza vaccine (dated by TCRdb to the late 2010s). Libraries were built with RT-PCR. The sequencer was an Illumina HiSeq 2500. Clones were called with MiXCR by TCRdb after fastp trimmed the public reads at Q25, and only in-frame beta chains were retained. Each entry merges the rows of one CDR3 protein and shows their most common DNA and genes. Recorded for this sample are about 520,000 distinct CDR3 sequences; 7.2% of them occurred a single time. The ten largest make up over 10% of the sample. Sequenced here: PBMCs from blood, sampled roughly 24 months after vaccination. The receptors shown here come from a man aged 50-75 years who received an inactivated influenza vaccine. Donor details come from another sample of the same person, matched by shared clones.

In this sample, this clonotype turned up a few times. The chain couples TRBV20-1 to TRBJ2-1; 9 nucleotides line up with TRBD2. V shed 2 bases and J 3 bases; nucleotides not matched to a gene: 14. Germline-derived CDR1 and CDR2 are DFQATT and SNEGSKA (reference sequence). This CDR3 has 18 residues. The CDR3 loop is CSARSGGEGTSYYNEQFF. In nucleotides, the CDR3 is TGCAGTGCTAGATCGGGGGGGGAGGGGACTAGCTACTACAATGAGCAGTTCTTC.

This clonotype was recorded only once. The chain joins TRBV30 to TRBJ1-1; D gene uncertain. Germline V gene lookup returns CDR1 GTSNPN and CDR2 SVGIG (reference sequence). This CDR3 contains 14 residues. Deletions cut 5 bases from V and 2 bases from J, with 15 bases between. The CDR3, as DNA: TGTGCCTGGGATGACGTTCCACGAAACACTGAAGCTTTCTTT. Translating gives CAWDDVPRNTEAFF.

There are a few counts of this clonotype. The CDR3, as DNA: TGCGCCAGCAGCCAAGAATCCAAGGGCTTTGGGGCTTTCTTT. Protein sequence: CASSQESKGFGAFF. This chain joins TRBV4-3 and TRBJ1-1, with unresolved D. This CDR3 comprises 14 residues. CDR1 is LGHNA and CDR2 is YSLEER in the germline V gene. Trimming stripped 0 bases from V and 11 bases from J, with 16 bases between.

This clonotype was picked up a small number of times. At one of its ends the junction is not consistent with the germline gene, which may arise from a read error. V gene TRBV4-3 combines with J gene TRBJ2-7; D remains unclear. The CDR3 runs to 14 residues. Germline CDR1 and CDR2: LGHNA and YSLEER. The CDR3: CASNQEWVTYEQYF. The CDR3 coding sequence is TGCGCCAGCAACCAAGAGTGGGTTACCTACGAGCAGTACTTC.

This clonotype was observed many times. Written as DNA, the CDR3 is TGTGCCAGCAGTTTCTTGGCGGGAGGCCGCAATGAGCAGTTCTTC. The encoded protein is CASSFLAGGRNEQFF. This rearrangement joins TRBV12-3 or TRBV12-4 to TRBJ2-1; 8 bases line up with TRBD2. Losses at the gene ends were 3 bases for V and 6 bases for J; bases not matched to a gene: 7. CDR3 length: 15 residues.